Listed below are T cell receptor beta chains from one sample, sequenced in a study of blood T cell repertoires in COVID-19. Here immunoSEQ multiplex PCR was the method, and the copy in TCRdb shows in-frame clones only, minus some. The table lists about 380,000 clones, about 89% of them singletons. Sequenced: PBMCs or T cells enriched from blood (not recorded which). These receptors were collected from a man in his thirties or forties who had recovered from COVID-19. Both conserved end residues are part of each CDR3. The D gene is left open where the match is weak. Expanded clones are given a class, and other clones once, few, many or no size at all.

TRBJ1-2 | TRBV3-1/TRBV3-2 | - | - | CASSQGPKGYTF | TGTGCCAGCAGCCAAGGGCCCAAAGGCTACACCTTC
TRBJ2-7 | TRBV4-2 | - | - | CASSQGGAGKRDEQYF | TGTGCCAGCAGCCAAGGGGGTGCAGGGAAAAGGGACGAGCAGTACTTC
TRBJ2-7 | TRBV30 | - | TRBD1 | CAWSAGTDPYEQYF | TGTGCCTGGAGTGCCGGGACAGACCCCTACGAGCAGTACTTC
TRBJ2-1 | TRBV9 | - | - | CASSVGTAPSEQFF | TGTGCCAGCAGCGTGGGCACCGCCCCCAGTGAGCAGTTCTTC
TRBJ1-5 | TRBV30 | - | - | CAWSGRGVRSQHF | TGTGCCTGGAGTGGGCGGGGGGTAAGGTCCCAGCATTTT
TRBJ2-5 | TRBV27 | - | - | CASRRGAGVQETQYF | TGTGCCAGCCGGAGAGGTGCAGGGGTCCAAGAGACCCAGTACTTC
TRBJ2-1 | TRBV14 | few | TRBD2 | CASSPGLAGGPISTFF | TGTGCCAGCAGCCCGGGACTAGCGGGGGGGCCAATCAGTACGTTCTTC
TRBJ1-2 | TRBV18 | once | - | CASSPQGNGYTF | TGTGCCAGCTCACCACAGGGGAATGGCTACACCTTC
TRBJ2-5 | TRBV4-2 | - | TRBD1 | CASSQETTGMETQYF | TGTGCCAGCAGCCAAGAAACGACAGGGATGGAGACCCAGTACTTC
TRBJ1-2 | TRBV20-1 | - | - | CSASPPLKTGYGYTF | TGCAGTGCTAGTCCACCGCTCAAGACGGGCTATGGCTACACCTTC
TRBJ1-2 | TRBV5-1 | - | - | CASSLGGATASYGYTF | TGCGCCAGCAGCCTTGGAGGGGCAACCGCGAGCTATGGCTACACCTTC
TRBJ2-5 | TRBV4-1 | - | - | CASSQDVAGAVQETQYF | TGCGCCAGCAGCCAAGATGTGGCAGGGGCGGTACAAGAGACCCAGTACTTC
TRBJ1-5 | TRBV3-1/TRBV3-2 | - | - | CASSQAQGGQPQHF | TGTGCCAGCAGCCAAGCGCAGGGTGGGCAGCCCCAGCATTTT
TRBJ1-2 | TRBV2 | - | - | CASRGQTFYGYTF | TGTGCCAGCAGGGGACAAACATTCTATGGCTACACCTTC
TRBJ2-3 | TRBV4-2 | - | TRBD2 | CASSQDGGVLGTQYF | TGTGCCAGCAGCCAAGATGGGGGGGTACTAGGTACGCAGTATTTT
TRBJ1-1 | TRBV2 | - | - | CASSEWEEGTEAFF | TGTGCCAGCAGTGAATGGGAGGAGGGGACTGAAGCTTTCTTT
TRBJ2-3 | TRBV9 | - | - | CASSLGGTDTQYF | TGTGCCAGCAGCCTCGGGGGTACAGATACGCAGTATTTT
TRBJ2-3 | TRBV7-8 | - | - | CASSFRLEVSTDTQYF | TGTGCCAGCAGCTTCCGACTAGAGGTTAGCACAGATACGCAGTATTTT
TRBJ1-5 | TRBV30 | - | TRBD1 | CAWSGAGGGQPQHF | TGTGCCTGGAGTGGGGCAGGGGGCGGCCAGCCCCAGCATTTT
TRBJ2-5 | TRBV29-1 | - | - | CSVVPVAPETQYF | TGCAGCGTTGTCCCGGTCGCCCCCGAGACCCAGTACTTC
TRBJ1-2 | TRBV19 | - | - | CASSMTGADYGYTF | TGTGCCAGTAGTATGACTGGGGCGGACTATGGCTACACCTTC
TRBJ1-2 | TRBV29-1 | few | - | CSVEEQHDYYGYTF | TGCAGCGTTGAAGAACAACACGACTACTATGGCTACACCTTC
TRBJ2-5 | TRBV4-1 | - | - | CASSQDFQGKETQYF | TGCGCCAGCAGCCAAGATTTTCAGGGAAAAGAGACCCAGTACTTC
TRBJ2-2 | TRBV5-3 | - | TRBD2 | CARSLVLAGGNTGELFF | TGTGCCAGAAGCTTGGTACTAGCGGGGGGGAACACCGGGGAGCTGTTTTTT